Presented here are 23 T cell receptor beta chains from one specimen sequenced in a study of T cells in Graves' hyperthyroidism and ophthalmopathy. The CDR3 regions of TCR beta were amplified from RNA transcripts. An initial round of RT-PCR targeting the TCR CDR3 relied on the HTBI primer set. TCRdb fed the multiplex PCR reads into MiXCR, producing one record per CDR3 protein. Of roughly 580,000 distinct CDR3 sequences listed, 46% are singletons. The sample consisted of peripheral blood or thyroid tissue (not recorded which). All receptors derive from a young woman with Graves' hyperthyroidism.

This clonotype was seen just once. The chain links TRBV6-6 to TRBJ2-5, with D possibly TRBD1 on 5 matching bases. The germline gives CDR1 MNHNY, CDR2 SVGAGI (reference sequence). V lost 6 bases and J 11 bases, leaving 25 bases between the germline ends. The CDR3 loop spans 15 amino acids. Written as DNA, the CDR3 is TGTGCCAGCAGCACTACCGGCGCTGGGGCGGTTAAGCAGTACTTC. Protein sequence: CASSTTGAGAVKQYF.

The gene calls are TRBV19 and TRBJ1-5, with 11 bases identical to TRBD1. The V gene's germline CDR1 is LNHDA and CDR2 SQIVND (reference sequence). V gave up 3 bases and J gave up 6 bases; unmatched junction bases: 4. CDR3 length: 15 amino acids. DNA for the CDR3: TGTGCCAGTAGTATCCCGGACAGGGGGCCTCAGCCCCAGCATTTT. Translation: CASSIPDRGPQPQHF.

Only a few counts were recorded for this clonotype. The junction shows a germline mismatch at one end, possibly a read error. The V and J genes are TRBV2 and TRBJ2-7; 13 nucleotides match TRBD2. Germline V gene lookup returns CDR1 SNHLY and CDR2 FYNNEI. The CDR3 sequence is 21 residues long. CDR3 loop: CASSEALTGRGLAGALGEQYF. The CDR3, as DNA: TGTGCCAGCAGCGAAGCGCTTACAGGGAGAGGACTAGCGGGAGCCTTGGGGGAGCAGTACTTC.

This chain connects TRBV10-3 to TRBJ1-2; tentative D call: TRBD1 (5 bases). Trimming left V 2 bases short and J 6 bases short, with 16 bases between. The CDR3 has 15 amino acids. Per the germline V gene, CDR1 is ENHRY and CDR2 is SYGVKD. The CDR3 sequence is CAISEIGRTTHGYTF. CDR3 coding DNA: TGTGCCATCAGTGAGATAGGAAGGACAACCCATGGCTACACCTTC.

The chain combines TRBV5-1 with TRBJ1-3; no reliable D call. CDR1 and CDR2 from the germline V gene are SGHRS and YFSETQ. The CDR3 sequence is 16 residues long. Trimming shortened V by 0 bases and J by 0 bases, and 10 bases separated the two germline ends. The CDR3 loop reads CASSLAAPSSGNTIYF. The CDR3 DNA follows: TGCGCCAGCAGCTTGGCAGCCCCGAGCTCTGGAAACACCATATATTTT.

This clonotype was picked up a small number of times. CDR3 loop: CASSPKTGPPEETQYF. The CDR3 DNA follows: TGTGCCAGCAGCCCTAAGACAGGACCTCCCGAAGAGACCCAGTACTTC. The chain combines TRBV14 with TRBJ2-5, with TRBD1 as a possible D gene (6 bases). This CDR3 comprises 16 residues. Trimming took 4 bases from V and 3 from J, leaving 18 bases between them. The germline CDR1 and CDR2 sequences are SGHDN and FVKESK.

This clonotype was counted once. A much larger clone is a single base away; this may be a read error. The chain employs TRBV2 and TRBJ2-7, with TRBD1 identical over 8 bases. The ends lost 3 bases at V and 7 bases at J; junction bases unmatched: 5. The CDR3 contains 13 residues. CDR1 and CDR2 from the germline V gene are SNHLY and FYNNEI. The CDR3 sequence: CASSEGQVLEQYF. The CDR3 nucleotides read TGTGCCAGCAGTGAGGGACAGGTCTTGGAGCAGTACTTC.

This chain joins TRBV19 and TRBJ2-7, with D uncertain. The CDR3 extends over 13 amino acids. Germline values: CDR1 LNHDA, CDR2 SQIVND (reference sequence). The ends were cut back, 9 bases at V and 3 bases at J, with 15 bases in the middle. This CDR3 reads CASKPTPYYEQYF. CDR3 nucleotide sequence: TGTGCCAGCAAACCGACGCCTTACTACGAGCAGTACTTC.

This clonotype was seen only a few times. The V gene is TRBV20-1, the J gene TRBJ2-5; TRBD2 aligns across 7 bases. Germline CDR1 and CDR2: DFQATT and SNEGSKA (reference sequence). The length of the CDR3 is 15 residues. Losses at the gene ends were 0 bases for V and 0 bases for J; bases not matched to a gene: 4. CDR3: CSAREPAGYQETQYF. CDR3 DNA: TGCAGTGCTAGAGAACCAGCGGGGTACCAAGAGACCCAGTACTTC.

The chain combines TRBV10-3 with TRBJ1-5; the D is unclear. The germline V gene encodes CDR1 ENHRY and CDR2 SYGVKD. Trimming stripped 3 bases from V and 5 bases from J, with 2 bases between. This CDR3 has 11 residues. CDR3 nucleotides: TGTGCCATCAGTGACGATCAGCCCCAGCATTTT. Its protein is CAISDDQPQHF.

The chain employs TRBV24-1 and TRBJ1-5; the match to TRBD2 covers 11 bases. Matching the DNA end better, TRBJ2-3 makes the J call doubtful. The CDR3 covers 15 residues. The V gene's germline CDR1 is KGHDR and CDR2 SFDVKD. In DNA, the CDR3 is TGTGCCACCAGTGATTTACTAGCGGGAGCGGATACGCAGTATTTT. It codes for CATSDLLAGADTQYF.

The chain is built from TRBV24-1 and TRBJ1-1, with D possibly TRBD1 on 5 matching bases. CDR1 and CDR2 from the germline V gene are KGHDR and SFDVKD. V dropped 12 bases and J dropped 1 base, with 11 bases sitting between them. The CDR3 runs 12 residues. The CDR3, as DNA: TGTGCCGTCGGGGGAAAGAACACTGAAGCTTTCTTT. Translated: CAVGGKNTEAFF.

There are a few counts of this clonotype. This chain joins TRBV2 and TRBJ2-7; D unresolved. The CDR3 extends over 14 amino acids. The V end lost 6 bases, the J end lost 1 base, and 13 bases lay between the germline ends. Germline-derived CDR1 and CDR2 are SNHLY and FYNNEI. CDR3 residues: CASREPGQSYEQYF. The CDR3 DNA reads as TGTGCCAGCAGGGAACCGGGCCAATCCTACGAGCAGTACTTC.

This clonotype was found many times. The chain joins TRBV29-1 to TRBJ1-1; 8 nucleotides agree with TRBD1. Germline trimming cut 2 bases from V and 6 bases from J; bases unmatched to any gene: 2. There are 12 residues in the CDR3. Germline V gene sequence: CDR1 SQVTM, CDR2 ANQGSEA. The CDR3: CSVETGGPEAFF. The DNA for the CDR3 is TGCAGCGTTGAAACAGGGGGGCCTGAAGCTTTCTTT.

This clonotype was seen repeatedly, ten times or more. The chain is built from TRBV19 and TRBJ1-5; no definite D call. V was shortened by 6 bases and J by 7 bases, with 10 bases between the two germline ends. CDR3 length: 12 residues. From germline, CDR1 is LNHDA and CDR2 SQIVND (reference sequence). DNA for the CDR3: TGTGCCAGTAGATCTGGAGCACAGCCCCAGCATTTT. Translating it yields CASRSGAQPQHF.

The chain has TRBV12-3 or TRBV12-4 and TRBJ2-1; D gene unclear. Trimming took 4 bases from V and 0 from J, leaving 10 bases between them. CDR3 size: 15 residues. CDR3 DNA: TGTGCCAGCAGTTCGAGGTTCAGCTCCTACAATGAGCAGTTCTTC. Translating it yields CASSSRFSSYNEQFF.

V is TRBV10-3 and J is TRBJ1-4; perhaps TRBD1 as D (5 bases). This CDR3 comprises 12 residues. Germline lookup yields CDR1 ENHRY and CDR2 SYGVKD. V was trimmed by 4 bases and J by 7 bases, leaving 7 bases between them. CDR3 region: CAISGDGEKLFF. CDR3 sequence (DNA): TGTGCCATCAGTGGGGACGGTGAAAAACTGTTTTTT.

The chain has TRBV2 and TRBJ2-2, with TRBD2 matching over 16 bases. Per germline, CDR1 SNHLY and CDR2 FYNNEI. Trimming at V came to 10 bases and at J to 8 bases, leaving 16 bases not matched to a gene. The length of the CDR3 is 18 residues. CDR3 sequence: CATRGTSGRAPVTGELFF. As DNA, the CDR3 is TGTGCCACCCGGGGGACTAGCGGGAGGGCGCCCGTGACGGGGGAGCTGTTTTTT.

This sequence joins TRBV15 and TRBJ1-4; D unclear. This CDR3 region has 15 residues. The V and J ends lost 0 bases and 7 bases respectively, with 12 bases between them. Germline CDR1 is LNHNV and CDR2 is YYDKDF (reference sequence). The CDR3 sequence is CATSRDPQRGEKLFF. The DNA of the CDR3 is TGTGCCACCAGCAGAGATCCCCAGCGGGGTGAAAAACTGTTTTTT.

The J gene is TRBJ1-3, the V gene TRBV7-9; no clear D gene. The V end lost 0 bases, the J end lost 0 bases, and 6 bases lay between the germline ends. CDR1 is SEHNR, CDR2 FQNEAQ, per germline (reference sequence). The CDR3 is 15 residues long. CDR3 loop: CASSLAYGSGNTIYF. The CDR3 DNA is TGTGCCAGCAGCTTAGCGTACGGCTCTGGAAACACCATATATTTT.

This chain links TRBV7-3 with TRBJ2-7, with TRBD1 identical over 8 bases. This CDR3 has 14 amino acids. CDR1 SGHTA and CDR2 FQGTGA come from the germline V gene. V shed 5 bases and J 5 bases; nucleotides not matched to a gene: 8. In DNA form, the CDR3 reads TGTGCCAGCAGCCAACAGGACAGGGTCGACGAGCAGTACTTC. Its protein is CASSQQDRVDEQYF.

Notes on this clonotype: No conserved phenylalanine or tryptophan ends this CDR3, so it is likely a read error. The DNA is omitted, as the CDR3 cannot be located on it reliably, and the CDR3 follows TCRdb's listing. This chain connects TRBV7-9 to TRBJ2-6. Germline assignment: CDR1 SEHNR and CDR2 FQNEAQ (reference sequence). The CDR3 comprises 10 residues, both ends counted. The CDR3 spells CASSQTPRTS.

This clonotype has a single count. The CDR3: CATSSYGGGSGEQYF. CDR3 DNA sequence: TGTGCCACCAGCAGCTATGGAGGGGGCTCTGGCGAGCAGTACTTC. The chain has TRBV15 and TRBJ2-7, with a weak D call TRBD1 (7 bases). The V gene lost 3 bases and the J gene lost 6 bases, with 18 bases spanning the gap. This CDR3 spans 15 amino acids. Germline V gives CDR1 LNHNV, CDR2 YYDKDF (reference sequence).